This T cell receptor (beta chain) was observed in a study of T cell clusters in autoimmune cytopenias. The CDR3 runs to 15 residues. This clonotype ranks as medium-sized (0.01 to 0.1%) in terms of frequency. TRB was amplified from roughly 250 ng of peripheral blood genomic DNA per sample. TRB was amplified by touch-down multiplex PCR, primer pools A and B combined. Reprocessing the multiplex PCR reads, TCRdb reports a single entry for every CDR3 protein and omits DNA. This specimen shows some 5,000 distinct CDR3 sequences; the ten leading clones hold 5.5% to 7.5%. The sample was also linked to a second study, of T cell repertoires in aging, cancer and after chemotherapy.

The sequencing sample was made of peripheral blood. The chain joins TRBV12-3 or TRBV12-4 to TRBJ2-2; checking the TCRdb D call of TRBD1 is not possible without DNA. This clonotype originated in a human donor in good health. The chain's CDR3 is CASRPGTVYTGELFF.